This T cell receptor beta chain was documented in a study of T cells in Graves' hyperthyroidism and ophthalmopathy. The CDR3 extends over 12 amino acids. CDR1 SGHRS and CDR2 YFSETQ come from the germline V gene. V lost 4 bases and J 7 bases, leaving 9 bases between the germline ends. RNA transcripts provided the source from which TCR beta CDR3 regions were amplified. First-round RT-PCR targeting the TCR CDR3 was performed with the HTBI primer set. One entry per CDR3 protein, called by TCRdb with MiXCR from the multiplex PCR reads. Here the sample spans more than 250,000 distinct CDR3 sequences, 13% to 15% being singletons. The sample holds many counts of this clonotype.

The chain uses TRBV5-1 and TRBJ2-1, with D possibly TRBD1 on 5 matching bases. The receptor was derived from a woman between 50 and 59 years old with Graves' hyperthyroidism that later progressed to Graves' ophthalmopathy. The sequencing input was blood. The CDR3 reads CASSRQGNEQFF. The CDR3 DNA is TGCGCCAGCAGCCGCCAGGGAAATGAGCAGTTCTTC.